The source of this T cell receptor (beta chain) is a study of blood T cell repertoires in COVID-19. This clone showed up just once. The table came from immunoSEQ multiplex PCR; TCRdb's copy has only in-frame clones and leaves some out. Of 150,000 or so clones in the sample, roughly 82% are singletons; the top ten hold roughly 15%. Germline lookup yields CDR1 MGHRA and CDR2 YSYEKL. CDR3 length: 16 residues. Trimming pared 4 bases from V and 4 bases from J, leaving 19 bases between. The receptor was derived from a human donor with acute or convalescent COVID-19. The donor label of this sample is uncertain. The genes are TRBV4-1 and TRBJ1-2; D unclear. Sample: peripheral blood. The CDR3 sequence: CASSPVPTAALYGYTF. Here the CDR3 DNA reads TGCGCCAGCAGCCCCGTCCCAACAGCCGCTCTCTATGGCTACACCTTC.